Listed here are 22 T cell receptor beta chains from one sample, sequenced in a study of shared clonotypes between healthy human individuals. Measured with immunoSEQ multiplex PCR; TCRdb has only the in-frame clones, and not every one. The sample carries some 660,000 clones, about three quarters recorded once. The sequenced sample was memory CD4+ T cells sorted from blood. Regarding subset: CD45RA-negative fraction. The receptors derive from a woman under 40 in good health.

The J gene is TRBJ2-7, the V gene TRBV6-1, with a possible D match to TRBD2 (5 bases). V was pared by 6 bases and J by 0 bases, with 15 bases between. The CDR3 runs to 15 residues. Per the germline V gene, CDR1 is MNHNS and CDR2 is SASEGT. Written as DNA, the CDR3 is TGTGCCAGCAGACCAGACTACGTTGTCTCCTACGAGCAGTACTTC. Protein: CASRPDYVVSYEQYF.

This clone was recorded a few times. The J gene is TRBJ2-1, the V gene TRBV28, with TRBD2 matching over 13 bases. V was clipped by 5 bases and J by 5 bases; unmatched bases: 9. Germline CDR1 and CDR2: MDHEN and SYDVKM. The length of the CDR3 is 17 residues. CDR3 sequence (DNA): TGTGCCAGCAGTCTGGGTATCGGGACTAGCGGGAACAATGAGCAGTTCTTC. Translated: CASSLGIGTSGNNEQFF.

The CDR3 coding sequence is TGTGCCAGCAGCTTAGGAGGGACAGGGGTTTTGGAGACCCAGTACTTC. This codes for CASSLGGTGVLETQYF. The genes are TRBV11-2 and TRBJ2-5; 10 bases match TRBD1. The CDR3 runs to 16 residues. The ends lost 1 base at V and 5 bases at J; junction bases unmatched: 7. Germline CDR1 reads SGHAT; CDR2 reads FQNNGV.

This chain connects TRBV14 to TRBJ2-7, with D tentatively TRBD1 (5 bases). Germline CDR1 SGHDN, CDR2 FVKESK. CDR3 length equals 13 residues. V was clipped by 4 bases and J by 3 bases, with 10 bases between them. This chain's CDR3 is CASSLGRSYEQYF. CDR3 bases: TGTGCCAGCAGCCTGGGGCGCAGCTACGAGCAGTACTTC.

Notes on this clone: Different DNA sequences within this sample yield the same CDR3. This chain joins TRBV2 and TRBJ2-5; 9 nucleotides match TRBD1. Germline V gene sequence: CDR1 SNHLY, CDR2 FYNNEI. With 5 bases clipped from V and 4 bases from J, the junction kept 8 bases outside the gene matches. This CDR3 has 15 amino acids. The CDR3 loop is CASSLRTGAGETQYF. The CDR3 DNA reads as TGTGCCAGCAGTCTCAGGACAGGGGCCGGAGAGACCCAGTACTTC.

Comment on this clone: Mismatch with germline at one junction end may stem from a read error. The chain uses TRBV6-5 and TRBJ1-2; no reliable D call. CDR3 length equals 9 residues. The germline CDR1 and CDR2 sequences are MNHEY and SVGAGI. CDR3 DNA sequence: TGTGCCAGCAGTGAGTTTGCCCAGTTC. Its protein is CASSEFAQF.

The chain joins TRBV5-4 to TRBJ1-5; 8 nucleotides line up with TRBD1. Germline V gene lookup returns CDR1 SGHNT and CDR2 YYREEE (reference sequence). This CDR3 is built from 14 residues. J was trimmed by 7 bases and V by 3 bases; bases with no gene match: 6. The DNA of the CDR3 is TGTGCCAGCAGCTCGCAGGGGGCTGAACAGCCCCAGCATTTT. It yields the protein CASSSQGAEQPQHF.

The chain joins TRBV2 to TRBJ2-7, with 7 bases lining up with TRBD2. J lost 3 bases, V lost 4 bases, and 6 bases had no gene match. The germline gives CDR1 SNHLY, CDR2 FYNNEI. This CDR3 has 14 amino acids. CDR3 coding DNA: TGTGCCAGCAGTGGGACTAGAACCGTCTACGAGCAGTACTTC. This codes for CASSGTRTVYEQYF.

The chain is built from TRBV5-1 and TRBJ1-4; D gene uncertain. There are 15 residues in the CDR3. V was cut by 4 bases and J by 0 bases, with 10 bases left in between. CDR1 SGHRS and CDR2 YFSETQ come from the germline V gene. The CDR3 sequence: CASSPGQTTNEKLFF. The CDR3 region has the DNA TGCGCCAGCAGCCCAGGCCAGACAACTAATGAAAAACTGTTTTTT.

The chain has TRBV29-1 and TRBJ2-1, with 10 bases identical to TRBD2. This CDR3 contains 14 residues. Germline assignment: CDR1 SQVTM and CDR2 ANQGSEA. V lost 4 bases and J lost 10; bases outside the gene matches: 10. Here the CDR3 reads CSVARLAGVNEQFF. In DNA, the CDR3 is TGCAGCGTTGCCCGGCTAGCGGGAGTAAACGAGCAGTTCTTC.

The V call is TRBV28, the J call TRBJ2-1, with 11 bases aligning to TRBD2. With 7 bases clipped from V and 7 bases from J, the junction kept 9 bases outside the gene matches. The germline V gene has CDR1 MDHEN and CDR2 SYDVKM. The CDR3 sequence is 15 residues long. The CDR3 loop reads CASTVAGGPKNEQFF. The CDR3 bases are TGTGCCAGCACGGTAGCGGGAGGGCCTAAGAATGAGCAGTTCTTC.

This chain joins TRBV4-1 and TRBJ2-3; D is undetermined. The V and J ends lost 1 base and 2 bases respectively, with 7 bases between them. The CDR3 covers 14 residues. Germline V gives CDR1 MGHRA, CDR2 YSYEKL. The CDR3: CASSQVTVTDTQYF. In DNA, the CDR3 is TGCGCCAGCAGCCAAGTGACGGTCACAGATACGCAGTATTTT.

This clone was observed once. The chain carries TRBV5-1 and TRBJ2-7; 9 bases fit TRBD2. The germline V gene encodes CDR1 SGHRS and CDR2 YFSETQ. Germline trimming cut 4 bases from V and 4 bases from J; bases unmatched to any gene: 12. There are 16 residues in the CDR3. CDR3 nucleotide sequence: TGCGCCAGCAGCCAAGCCTCTAGCGGGATTGGGTACGAGCAGTACTTC. Its translation is CASSQASSGIGYEQYF. Full variable domain (remainder filled in from reference TRBV5-1 and TRBJ2-7): KAGVTQTPRYLIKTRGQQVTLSCSPISGHRSVSWYQQTPGQGLQFLFEYFSETQRNKGNFPGRFSGRQFSNSRSEMNVSTLELGDSALYLCASSQASSGIGYEQYFGPGTRLTVT.

This clone was found once. The chain employs TRBV2 and TRBJ1-1; D possibly corresponds to TRBD1 (5 bases). Trimming removed 9 bases from V and 0 bases from J, with 11 bases in between. This CDR3 is built from 13 residues. CDR1 and CDR2 (germline): SNHLY, FYNNEI. CDR3: CASTPGLNTEAFF. CDR3 nucleotide sequence: TGTGCCAGTACTCCGGGACTGAACACTGAAGCTTTCTTT.

This chain links TRBV2 with TRBJ2-7; tentative D call: TRBD2 (6 bases). Germline V gene data show CDR1 as SNHLY and CDR2 as FYNNEI. The CDR3 contains 12 residues. The V gene lost 0 bases and the J gene lost 11 bases, with 11 bases spanning the gap. This CDR3 is CASSEARDGEYF. The CDR3 nucleotides read TGTGCCAGCAGTGAAGCGCGGGATGGGGAGTACTTC.

This clone was found a few times. This chain links TRBV6-1 with TRBJ1-3; no clear D gene. The germline V gene has CDR1 MNHNS and CDR2 SASEGT. CDR3 length equals 15 residues. V was trimmed by 5 bases and J by 0 bases, leaving 11 bases between them. The CDR3 is CASSTRTRSGNTIYF. Written as DNA, the CDR3 is TGTGCCAGCAGTACCAGGACCCGCTCTGGAAACACCATATATTTT.

The chain links TRBV6-1 to TRBJ1-5; 9 nucleotides line up with TRBD1. Germline assignment: CDR1 MNHNS and CDR2 SASEGT. This CDR3 is built from 17 residues. The trim removed 4 bases at V and 4 bases at J, leaving 11 bases unmatched. This chain's CDR3 is CASSVGTLTGGNQPQHF. The CDR3 nucleotides read TGTGCCAGCAGTGTAGGAACCCTGACAGGGGGGAATCAGCCCCAGCATTTT.

The rearrangement links TRBV9 to TRBJ2-2, with 10 bases matching TRBD2. The CDR3 length is 18 residues. CDR1 and CDR2 from the germline V gene are SGDLS and YYNGEE. After removal of 1 base from V and 5 bases from J, the junction contained 11 bases not matched to a gene. The CDR3 reads CASSVSLASGGRTGELFF. The DNA of the CDR3 is TGTGCCAGCAGCGTAAGTTTGGCTAGCGGGGGACGTACCGGGGAGCTGTTTTTT.

V and J are TRBV28 and TRBJ2-3; the D is unclear. CDR1 MDHEN and CDR2 SYDVKM come from the germline V gene. V lost 6 bases and J 0 bases, leaving 10 bases between the germline ends. The CDR3 consists of 14 residues. In DNA, the CDR3 is TGTGCCAGCAGCGTCACAACTAGCACAGATACGCAGTATTTT. This translates into CASSVTTSTDTQYF.

This clone has only a few counts. V is TRBV6-6 and J is TRBJ2-1; D is ambiguous. The length of the CDR3 is 14 residues. V gave up 2 bases and J gave up 5 bases, with 10 bases separating them. Germline-derived CDR1 and CDR2 are MNHNY and SVGAGI (reference sequence). The CDR3 nucleotides read TGTGCCAGCAGTTACCGGACCGAGAACAATGAGCAGTTCTTC. Protein sequence: CASSYRTENNEQFF.

V gene TRBV7-6 combines with J gene TRBJ2-7, with 8 nucleotides matching TRBD2. V shed 1 base and J 6 bases; nucleotides not matched to a gene: 14. This CDR3 comprises 17 residues. Germline loops: CDR1 SGHVS, CDR2 FNYEAQ. CDR3 protein: CASSLDRNPGGPSEQYF. CDR3 bases: TGTGCCAGCAGCTTAGACCGGAATCCGGGAGGGCCCTCCGAGCAGTACTTC. Filled out from reference TRBV7-6 and TRBJ2-7, the complete variable domain reads GAGVSQSPRYKVTKRGQDVALRCDPISGHVSLYWYRQALGQGPEFLTYFNYEAQQDKSGLPNDRFSAERPEGSISTLTIQRTEQRDSAMYRCASSLDRNPGGPSEQYFGPGTRLTVT.

This clone was counted between two and nine times. The chain is built from TRBV19 and TRBJ1-4; D is undetermined. The germline V and J ends were trimmed by 6 bases and 0 bases, with 14 bases remaining between them. CDR1 and CDR2 from the germline V gene are LNHDA and SQIVND (reference sequence). The CDR3 covers 16 residues. The CDR3 region has the DNA TGTGCCAGTAGAACTCGGGTGATTGCAACTAATGAAAAACTGTTTTTT. As protein: CASRTRVIATNEKLFF.